This TCR beta chain was sequenced for a study of regulatory T cells in long-lasting Graves disease. About the study: Disease was considered persistent Graves' disease after over 5 years of antithyroid drugs (with positive TSH receptor antibodies).

Time point of the sample: persistent/refractory GD, antithyroid drugs over 5 years with positive TRAb. Preparation of the TCR library used RNA extracted from PBMCs. EDTA tubes collected roughly 9 milliliters of peripheral blood. The authors built TCR beta libraries using iRepertoire HTBI primers and Arm-PCR of CDR3 regions. One entry per CDR3 protein results from TCRdb running MiXCR on the multiplex PCR reads. The table has a few hundred thousand distinct CDR3 sequences, roughly a quarter seen once. About this clonotype itself: Its antigen is still unknown.

Notes on the study in general: Peripheral blood, not thyroid tissue, was the sole material studied.

Trimming took 4 bases from V and 1 from J, leaving 7 bases between them. CDR1 and CDR2 (germline): KGHSH, LQKENI. This CDR3 has 13 amino acids. The starting material was peripheral blood mononuclear cells (PBMCs), obtained when the disease was refractory, from a patient treated with antithyroid drugs. The TCR comes from a female donor with Graves disease. The chain has TRBV18 and TRBJ2-5; D unresolved. This CDR3 is CASSQGSQETQYF. Here the CDR3 DNA reads TGTGCCAGCTCACAGGGATCCCAAGAGACCCAGTACTTC.